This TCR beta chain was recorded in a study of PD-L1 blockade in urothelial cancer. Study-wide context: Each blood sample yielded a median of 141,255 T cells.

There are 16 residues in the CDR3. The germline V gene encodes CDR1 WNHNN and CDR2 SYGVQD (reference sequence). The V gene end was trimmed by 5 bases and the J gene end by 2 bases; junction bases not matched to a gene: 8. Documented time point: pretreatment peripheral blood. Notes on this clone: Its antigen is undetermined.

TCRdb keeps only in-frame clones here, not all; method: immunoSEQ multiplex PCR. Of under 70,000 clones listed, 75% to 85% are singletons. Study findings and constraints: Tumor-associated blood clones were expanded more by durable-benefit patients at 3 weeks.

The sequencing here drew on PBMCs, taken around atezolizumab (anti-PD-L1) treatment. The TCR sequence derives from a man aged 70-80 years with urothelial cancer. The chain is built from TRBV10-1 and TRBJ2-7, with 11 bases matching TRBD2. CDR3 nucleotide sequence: TGCGCCAGCAGTTTACTAGCGGGAGTAAACACCTACGAGCAGTACTTC. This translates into CASSLLAGVNTYEQYF.